The text below deals with one T cell receptor beta chain. Its cognate antigen is unknown. cDNA libraries for TRB were generated by 5' RACE incorporating UMI labels. For each CDR3 protein, TCRdb gives one entry from its re-call of the 5' RACE reads, without DNA. Its listing shows tens of thousands of distinct CDR3 sequences. This specimen belongs to a study of CXCR3-negative and CXCR3-positive naive CD8 T cells. Broader study findings: Memory cells differed in TRBV-TRBJ usage, but naive CXCR3-negative and CXCR3-positive cells had similar usage.

The CDR3 runs 15 residues. Germline CDR1 is DFQATT and CDR2 is SNEGSKA (reference sequence). This clonotype originated in a human donor in good health. Some clones in this sample may be carry-over from other donors' samples. Sequencing used naive CXCR3- CD8+ T cells from blood. Subset indicated: CD45RO-CCR7+CD27+CD95- naive CD8+ T cells lacking CXCR3 (TNR3-). The chain is built from TRBV20-1 and TRBJ2-1; TCRdb picks TRBD2, but there is no DNA to check that call. This CDR3 reads CSARGLAGVGNEQFF.